The rows below give T cell receptor beta chains drawn from one sample of a study of long-term antiretroviral therapy in people with HIV. Using immunoSEQ multiplex PCR, the repertoire was profiled, and TCRdb retains in-frame clones only, with some absent. Of tens of thousands of clones in the sample, nearly 95% were seen once. The starting material was unsorted PBMCs, obtained 3.7 years after starting antiretroviral therapy. Source of these receptors: a woman aged 45-65 years with HIV. Each CDR3 is given with its conserved first and last residue. A D gene is named only where the DNA matches it firmly. Clone size is stated in some rows and not others, as once, few, many or a class when expanded.

TRBV4-1	.	TRBJ2-7	.	TGCGCCAGCAGCCAAGATATAGGCGGATACGAGCAGTACTTC	CASSQDIGGYEQYF
TRBV12-5	.	TRBJ2-3	.	TGTGCTAGTGGTTTCGGGGGCACAGATACGCAGTATTTT	CASGFGGTDTQYF
TRBV9	.	TRBJ2-7	TRBD2	TGTGCCAGCAGCGTAGGTCTAGCGGGGTCTCTCACCGAGCAGTACTTC	CASSVGLAGSLTEQYF
TRBV29-1	.	TRBJ1-1	.	TGCAGCGCTGGACAGATGAACACTGAAGCTTTCTTT	CSAGQMNTEAFF
TRBV7-8	.	TRBJ2-1	TRBD2	TGTGCCAGCAGCTTACGAGCGGGGGGGGAACCCTCCTACAATGAGCAGTTCTTC	CASSLRAGGEPSYNEQFF
TRBV19	.	TRBJ2-1	.	TGTGCCAGTAGTATATCTGGGAACAATGAGCAGTTCTTC	CASSISGNNEQFF
TRBV5-6	once	TRBJ1-4	.	TGTGCCAGCACGCGGTGGGGGGGATGGACTAATGAAAAACTGTTTTTT	CASTRWGGWTNEKLFF
TRBV7-8	.	TRBJ1-2	.	TGTGCCAGCAGCTTAAGGACCCTTCGACAGGCCGACTATGGCTACACCTTC	CASSLRTLRQADYGYTF
TRBV2	once	TRBJ1-1	TRBD1	TGTGCCAGCAGTGATCAGGGGGCGACGAACACTGAAGCTTTCTTT	CASSDQGATNTEAFF
TRBV6-1	.	TRBJ1-1	TRBD1	TGTGCCAGCAGTGAATGGATACAGGGGGCTGAAGCTTTCTTT	CASSEWIQGAEAFF
TRBV27	once	TRBJ1-2	TRBD1	TGTGCCAGCAGATTCAGTACCGGGACAGGGGGGGGTGGCTACACCTTC	CASRFSTGTGGGGYTF
TRBV4-3	.	TRBJ2-3	TRBD2	TGCGCCAGCAGCCAAGTTAGCGGGGGGGCCCAAGATACGCAGTATTTT	CASSQVSGGAQDTQYF
TRBV5-6	.	TRBJ2-7	TRBD2	TGTGCCAGCAGCTTGATCGCTAGCGGGGGCTCCGAGCAGTACTTC	CASSLIASGGSEQYF
TRBV4-1	.	TRBJ1-1	.	TGCGCCAGCAGCCAAGATCTGGCTCTGAACACTGAAGCTTTCTTT	CASSQDLALNTEAFF
TRBV30	.	TRBJ1-2	.	TGTGCCTGGAGGGGAACCAGAGGCTACACCTTC	CAWRGTRGYTF
TRBV7-2	.	TRBJ1-1	TRBD1	TGTGCCAGCAGACCGAACCTCCAGGGGGGAGAAGCTTTCTTT	CASRPNLQGGEAFF
TRBV6-5	.	TRBJ1-1	.	TGTGCCAGCAGGTACCAGACAGACTCTTTCGGAACTGAAGCTTTCTTT	CASRYQTDSFGTEAFF
TRBV18	.	TRBJ1-3	TRBD1	TGTGCCAGCTCGGGACAGGACTCTGGAAACACCATATATTTT	CASSGQDSGNTIYF
TRBV5-6	.	TRBJ1-6	.	TGTGCCAGCAGCCCCGGCGGGGGTTATAATTCACCCCTCCACTTT	CASSPGGGYNSPLHF
TRBV5-4	.	TRBJ1-1	.	TGTGCCAGCAGAGCCACGAACACTGAAGCTTTCTTT	CASRATNTEAFF
TRBV7-9	.	TRBJ2-7	.	TGTGCCAGCAGACGGGACTCCACCTACGAGCAGTACTTC	CASRRDSTYEQYF
TRBV25-1	.	TRBJ2-5	TRBD1	TGTGCCAGCAGCCGGACAGGGGTAGAGACCCAGTACTTC	CASSRTGVETQYF
TRBV30	.	TRBJ1-2	.	TGTGCCTACGGAGGGGGGAGCCACTATGGCTACACCTTC	CAYGGGSHYGYTF
TRBV6-1	.	TRBJ1-2	TRBD1	TGTGCCAGCAGTGGTAGACAGGGGGCAGACGGCTACACCTTC	CASSGRQGADGYTF
TRBV30	.	TRBJ1-5	.	TGTGCCTGGAGTGTACAAAACCGGCAGCCCCAGCATTTT	CAWSVQNRQPQHF
TRBV5-6	once	TRBJ1-3	.	TGTGCCAGCAGCCCTGAGCATTCTGGAAACACCATATATTTT	CASSPEHSGNTIYF
TRBV7-3	.	TRBJ2-1	.	TGTGCCAGCAGCTCCGAGTTAAGCCCCGAGCAGTTCTTC	CASSSELSPEQFF
TRBV6-1	.	TRBJ1-6	.	TGTGCCAGCAGTCGACAGGTCTATAATTCACCCCTCCACTTT	CASSRQVYNSPLHF
TRBV7-7	.	TRBJ1-1	.	TGTGCTAGCAGCCAATCAACGAACACTGAAGCTTTCTTT	CASSQSTNTEAFF
TRBV4-1	.	TRBJ2-7	TRBD2	TGCGCCAGCAGCCAGACTAGCTTGGGCGAGCAGTACTTC	CASSQTSLGEQYF